The clone carrying this TCR beta chain came up once. This sample was included in a study of blood T cell repertoires in COVID-19. Using immunoSEQ multiplex PCR, the repertoire was profiled, and TCRdb retains in-frame clones only, with some absent. Seen here are some 500,000 clones, about 88% observed once, and the top ten hold less than 9.5%. Sequencing was performed on peripheral blood. This clonotype originated in a woman between 45 and 65 years old with COVID-19, enrolled during active disease.

The CDR3 DNA follows: TGCGCCAGCAGCTTGGCCGGTAACAGAAAAGAGACCCAGTACTTC. Translation gives CASSLAGNRKETQYF. The V and J genes are TRBV5-1 and TRBJ2-5; no reliable D call. The ends were cut back, 0 bases at V and 3 bases at J, with 12 bases in the middle. CDR1 is SGHRS, CDR2 YFSETQ, per germline. The CDR3 consists of 15 residues.